This T cell receptor beta chain was captured in a study of cytomegalovirus exposure and HLA in healthy donors (dated by TCRdb to about 2017). Some background on the complete study: An earlier analysis of roughly 570 of the donors reported under 300 Gb of sequence data and 117 million unique TCR beta sequences obtained from approximately 180 million T cells. Donor age, sex, ethnicity and CMV serostatus were compiled alongside the repertoire data. In the later analysis, no new phenotypic data were used to find candidate immune exposures; instead, reliance was placed on TCR beta sequences and their occurrence across donors. The study aimed to test whether cataloging public T cell receptors could reveal signatures of past pathogen exposure. Typing coverage varied by locus: roughly 620-640 donors for A, B, C, DRB1 and DQB1; roughly 510 for DQA1; some 610 for DPA1; approximately 450 for DPB1. An earlier analysis of some 500 of the donors applied high-throughput TCR beta sequencing to assess whether each TCR beta V gene segment acted as functional or pseudogenic. To study patterns of TCR occurrence, a later analysis re-analyzed previously published TCR beta repertoires from under 750 donors and added high-resolution HLA genotyping. The T cell repertoires of several hundred subjects were profiled by immunosequencing and related to cytomegalovirus serostatus. Both class I and class II loci were covered by HLA typing, at four-digit resolution. Every repertoire in the discovery cohort had been generated on one and the same sequencing platform. The genetic ancestry cluster associated with self-reported Caucasian donors included around 76% of the roughly 400 genotyped donors. An early release that covered about 640 HLA-typed donors contained approximately 300 gigabases of sequencing data and around 85 million unique TCR sequences. Besides the first cohort of roughly 660 subjects, a separate validation cohort made up of 120 different subjects was used. On average, about 200,000 unique TCR beta nucleotide sequences were sequenced per donor among about 400 genotyped donors of the cohort, with around 19% of those sequences being non-productive. A handful of DR-DQ haplotypes were handled as single units for association and clustering because linkage in the cohort was strong. To predict cytomegalovirus infection status, the study brought together high-throughput TCR immunosequencing, statistical association of individual TCRs with disease status, and machine learning. A later genetic analysis took genome-wide SNP genotypes for about 65% of the 666 donors and used that subset as a discovery cohort.

The cohort comprised hundreds of healthy bone marrow donors. At the time of sampling, all cohort members were nominally healthy, though unrecorded immune exposures were likely present. Of the 690 or so cohort members, roughly 290 had a positive CMV serostatus and 350 to 450 had a negative one, while no CMV serostatus was recorded for the donor. A peripheral blood sample was provided by each donor, and peripheral blood mononuclear cells were used for TCR beta sequencing. The Qiagen DNeasy Blood Extraction Kit was used to extract genomic DNA from the blood cell samples. Results and caveats for the whole study, not just this receptor: The study listed over 150 TCR beta chains as associated with cytomegalovirus. The earlier analysis of almost 600 of the donors excluded some 16 rarely observed V segments, including chromosome 9 orphons, because counts were too low. A further reported finding was that TCR beta sequences accurately predicted the HLA-A and HLA-B alleles for most subjects in the first cohort. HLA typing was unavailable for some donors at each locus, so association tests used only the typed subset. It was suggested by the authors that the approach could potentially be generalized to other disease states and immunological phenotypes. Only TCR beta chains were sequenced in this cohort, and the absence of alpha or paired-chain data limited detectable features. Across donors, most TCR sequences were observed very rarely, whereas some public TCRs were present in many individuals. The classifier was reported to diagnose cytomegalovirus status with high specificity and sensitivity in both the original and validation cohorts. In a later analysis, most CMV-associated TCR beta chains were found to appear HLA-restricted, with HLA associations seemingly driven largely by CMV exposure. Because the 87-base-pair reads could not distinguish some IMGT-functional V segments, including TRBV6-2 and TRBV6-3, those segments were excluded. In a later genetic analysis, a missense DCLRE1C variant was associated with V-gene and J-gene trimming of TCR beta chains, and the association was replicated in an independent cohort. The presence/absence analyses assumed that sequencing depth was roughly uniform across donors, and that assumption may not be true. An earlier analysis of 587 of the donors showed that most TCR beta V segments appeared in productive rearrangements either about 90% or about 30% of the time, which broadly matched IMGT annotations. The only immune exposure information available for the cohort was CMV serostatus. Several of the top co-occurrence clusters appeared to be linked to parvovirus B19, influenza, CMV and Epstein-Barr virus, according to a later analysis. A cluster of highly shared sequence variants was judged likely to be a technical artifact of the sequencing pipeline. In a later genetic analysis, fewer N-insertions in productive TCRs were reported among donors in an Asian-associated ancestry cluster than the approximately 670-donor mean. A few of the identified cytomegalovirus-associated TCR beta chains were confirmed in vitro to be specific for cytomegalovirus antigens. A later analysis found that HLA-associated TCR beta chains were more clonally expanded and had lower generation probabilities than equally common non-associated chains. Correlated functional status among segregating V segments might reflect linkage disequilibrium, but an unknown experimental factor could not be ruled out. Specific HLA alleles were associated with 15,000 to 20,000 TCR beta sequences at a false discovery rate of 0.05 in a later analysis. When HLA alleles, especially DR and DQ, strongly co-occurred, attributing TCR associations to individual alleles was difficult. A later analysis found that TCR association rates varied across HLA loci, with DRB1 alleles showing the most associated TCRs and HLA-C alleles the fewest.

The method behind the library was the immunoSEQ multiplex PCR assay. A mixture of 60 forward primers for TCR Vbeta segments and 13 reverse primers for TCR Jbeta segments was used in the multiplex PCR. A multiplex PCR assay on genomic DNA amplified the CDR3 region of rearranged TCR beta genes. Amplified TCR beta libraries were sequenced as 87-base-pair reads on the Illumina HiSeq System. In the original analysis: In a later analysis, roughly 80 million unique TCR beta chains were counted across the roughly 700 repertoires, and roughly 10 million of these chains were shared by at least two donors. A nearest-neighbor algorithm error-corrected the raw reads and collapsed the reads into unique sequences, merging closely related sequences to remove PCR and sequencing errors. CDR3 sequences were aligned to IMGT reference sequences to assign V, D and J gene segments. For a sequence to be retained, a match of at least six nucleotides to both a V gene segment and a J gene segment was required. Rearrangements were called productive when the CDR3 lacked stop codons and stayed in frame with V and J; all others were non-productive. Following IMGT convention, CDR3 was defined as the stretch from the second conserved V-encoded cysteine to the conserved J-encoded phenylalanine. The earlier analysis of about 560 of the donors excluded any sequence lacking an unambiguous match to a single V gene segment. In an earlier analysis of 587 of the donors, V segments were called functional above 56.7% productive rearrangements and were called segregating when the between-donor standard deviation exceeded 5%. A statistical classification framework was developed to diagnose cytomegalovirus status using the catalog of TCR beta chain sequences. V and J gene assignment, in a later analysis, came from comparing TCR nucleotide sequences with IMGT/GENE-DB human TR gene sequences. In a later analysis, CDR3 sequences and most-parsimonious VDJ recombination scenarios were assigned using the TCRdist pipeline. A later analysis defined each TCR beta chain by its CDR3 amino acid sequence plus V-gene family, and excluded reads lacking a unique V-gene family. As a way to deal with suspected cross-contamination and a sequencing artifact, a later analysis dropped roughly 620 nucleotide sequences that were highly shared and had low generation probability. For each public chain, a later analysis derived a clonal expansion index from normalized ranks of inferred template counts within each repertoire. In a later analysis, generation probabilities were computed using a VDJ recombination model fitted to out-of-frame rearrangements, and the results were checked against IGoR. In a later analysis, TCR-TCR, TCR-HLA and TCR-CMV co-occurrence was scored with hypergeometric tests, and a repertoire-size bias correction was applied to TCR pairs. False discovery rates were estimated in a later analysis by permuting HLA or CMV assignments 20 times. In a later analysis, co-occurring TCRs were grouped using DBSCAN, with TCRdist sequence similarity added in when clustering inside HLA-allele-positive subsets. Co-occurrence clustering excluded repertoires with fewer than 30,000 or more than 120,000 public chains, plus five with anomalous nucleotide sharing. TCRdb limited this immuneACCESS table to in-frame rearrangements with V and J called. A share of clones is missing; checked studies link under half to unresolved V genes, and the rest is unexplained. V and J calls and clone size follow that table, whereas D and trimming were derived from the DNA. Present in this sample are under 150,000 clones, 55% to 75% of which were seen just once. Clones ranked in the top ten supply about 3% of the sample.

CDR1 and CDR2 (MDHEN, SYDVKM) derive from the germline V gene. The CDR3 goes from the cysteine to the phenylalanine over 11 residues. The kept DNA is CDR3 alone, 33 bases in frame from the first base. Deletion took 8 bases off V and 1 base off J, with a span of 5 bases between the germline ends. Details on this clone: Its antigen remains undetermined. Per-nucleotide qualities are absent, and no much larger clonotype sits a single base away.

This TCR came from a human donor in good health. The chain is assembled from TRBV28 and TRBJ1-2; confidence is insufficient to name the D gene. The source material was PBMCs. The nucleotide sequence reads as follows: TGTGCCAGCTACGGTAACTATGGCTACACCTTC. It encodes CASYGNYGYTF.